Detailed here is one T cell receptor beta chain. Its specificity is unknown. This entry is derived from a study of early T cells in non-severe SARS-CoV-2 infection. Whole-study results and caveats: Clonotype matching in VDJdb favored anti-spike CD8 responses and did not capture private and CD4 specificities.

V lost 4 bases, J lost 5 bases, and 17 bases lay in between. Germline V gene data show CDR1 as SQVTM and CDR2 as ANQGSEA. This CDR3 contains 14 residues. Unique molecular identifiers were added to individual cDNA molecules. Via MiXCR, TCRdb re-called the 5' RACE reads, giving one row per CDR3 protein. Of about 110,000 distinct CDR3 sequences in the sample, about 12% were seen once. This chain uses TRBV29-1 with TRBJ1-2; no clear D gene. This clonotype was sampled from an adult who was a healthcare worker with PCR-confirmed SARS-CoV-2 infection or an uninfected control (not recorded which). The sample taken for sequencing was whole blood. This CDR3 reads CSVGVSGLPYGYTF. The CDR3 DNA reads TGCAGCGTTGGGGTGTCCGGTCTACCTTATGGCTACACCTTC.